The next 16 T cell receptor beta chains were all read from a single sample in a study of technical replicates of blood from a handful of donors listed by TCRdb under 2017. Library generation was performed with the immunoSEQ multiplex PCR assay. The table was pulled from immuneACCESS by TCRdb, which kept in-frame rearrangements only. Such tables lose some clones; where checked, under half of the loss comes from unresolved V genes, and the rest has no known cause. The sample records about 56,000 clones, 90% to 95% of which are singletons. In total, the top ten clones hold roughly 4.2% of the sample. The sample consisted of PBMCs. All receptors come from a human donor in good health. Some clones in this sample may be carry-over from other donors' samples.

CDR3 nucleotide sequence: TGTGCCAGCAGCCGCCAGGGACAGGGGGCATTACAGTACTTC. It yields the protein CASSRQGQGALQYF. The chain recombines TRBV5-4 with TRBJ2-7, with 12 bases lining up with TRBD1. The V gene end was trimmed by 4 bases and the J gene end by 10 bases; junction bases not matched to a gene: 9. Germline V gene sequence: CDR1 SGHNT, CDR2 YYREEE (reference sequence). The CDR3 loop spans 14 amino acids.

The chain links TRBV7-9 to TRBJ2-1, with D uncertain. V was shortened by 6 bases and J by 8 bases, with 14 bases between the two germline ends. This CDR3 is built from 13 residues. Germline-derived CDR1 and CDR2 are SEHNR and FQNEAQ (reference sequence). CDR3 sequence (DNA): TGTGCCAGCAGGCTTGACATGGTTGATGAGCAGTTCTTC. This translates into CASRLDMVDEQFF.

The genes are TRBV2 and TRBJ2-1; D is uncertain. Per the germline V gene, CDR1 is SNHLY and CDR2 is FYNNEI. The CDR3 sequence is 12 residues long. Between the trimmed V and J ends, which lost 8 bases and 9 bases, there was a span of 14 bases. The CDR3 DNA reads TGTGCCAGCGAACCCAATGGGCGTGAGCAGTTCTTC. Its translation is CASEPNGREQFF. The full variable domain, completed using reference TRBV2 and TRBJ2-1, is EPEVTQTPSHQVTQMGQEVILRCVPISNHLYFYWYRQILGQKVEFLVSFYNNEISEKSEIFDDQFSVERPDGSNFTLKIRSTKLEDSAMYFCASEPNGREQFFGPGTRLTVL.

The chain uses TRBV29-1 and TRBJ1-2; 8 bases map to TRBD1. Germline loops: CDR1 SQVTM, CDR2 ANQGSEA. After removal of 4 bases from V and 3 bases from J, the junction contained 4 bases not matched to a gene. CDR3 length: 13 residues. CDR3 amino acids: CSVVRTGYYGYTF. The DNA for the CDR3 is TGCAGCGTTGTGAGGACAGGGTACTATGGCTACACCTTC.

This clone has ten or more counts. The chain links TRBV30 to TRBJ1-1, with D unresolved. Germline assignment: CDR1 GTSNPN and CDR2 SVGIG (reference sequence). There are 13 residues in the CDR3. The V end was cut by 3 bases, the J end by 3 bases, with 11 bases between. Here the CDR3 DNA reads TGTGCCTGGAGCGACGGGTCGTACACTGAAGCTTTCTTT. Protein product: CAWSDGSYTEAFF. Drawing the rest from reference TRBV30 and TRBJ1-1, the complete variable domain is SQTIHQWPATLVQPVGSPLSLECTVEGTSNPNLYWYRQAAGRGLQLLFYSVGIGQISSEVPQNLSASRPQDRQFILSSKKLLLSDSGFYLCAWSDGSYTEAFFGQGTRLTVV.

The chain combines TRBV30 with TRBJ2-1; the D gene is possibly TRBD2 (7 bases). Germline V gene lookup returns CDR1 GTSNPN and CDR2 SVGIG (reference sequence). V was cut by 3 bases and J by 0 bases, with 24 bases left in between. This CDR3 has 19 amino acids. This CDR3 is CAWSGGLVRTPISYNEQFF. CDR3 DNA sequence: TGTGCCTGGAGCGGGGGGCTCGTCAGGACTCCTATCTCCTACAATGAGCAGTTCTTC.

This chain joins TRBV7-3 and TRBJ1-1, with 8 positions matching TRBD1. The germline CDR1 and CDR2 sequences are SGHTA and FQGTGA. The CDR3 covers 16 residues. With V trimmed by 5 bases and J by 1 base, 9 bases remained unmatched. CDR3 amino acids: CASSPQGTGPNTEAFF. The CDR3 DNA is TGTGCCAGCAGCCCACAAGGGACAGGCCCGAACACTGAAGCTTTCTTT.

The genes are TRBV6-1 and TRBJ1-2; 7 bases match TRBD1. Germline V CDR1 and CDR2: MNHNS, SASEGT. The CDR3 contains 14 residues. Trimming at V came to 5 bases and at J to 7 bases, leaving 10 bases not matched to a gene. CDR3 sequence: CASSLLDRVGGYTF. The CDR3 DNA follows: TGTGCCAGCAGTTTACTAGACAGGGTTGGTGGCTACACCTTC.

The CDR3 loop reads CASSQQRGLGHNEQFF. CDR3 nucleotides: TGCGCCAGCAGCCAACAGCGGGGCCTGGGTCACAATGAGCAGTTCTTC. The chain employs TRBV4-3 and TRBJ2-1; 7 nucleotides agree with TRBD2. V lost 2 bases, J lost 5 bases, and 9 bases stayed unmatched. The CDR3 is 16 residues long. The germline V gene has CDR1 LGHNA and CDR2 YSLEER.

V usage is TRBV7-8 and J usage is TRBJ1-1, with D possibly matching TRBD1 (6 bases). The CDR3 has 14 amino acids. V was trimmed by 6 bases and J by 4 bases, leaving 15 bases between them. The germline V gene encodes CDR1 SGHVS and CDR2 FQNEAQ. Written as DNA, the CDR3 is TGTGCCAGCAGAACAGGGCCCGTCGGCACTGAAGCTTTCTTT. This sequence encodes CASRTGPVGTEAFF.

This chain connects TRBV6-5 to TRBJ1-2, with a weak D call TRBD1 (6 bases). CDR1 and CDR2 from the germline V gene are MNHEY and SVGAGI. The CDR3 runs 14 residues. The V and J ends lost 1 base and 5 bases respectively, with 11 bases between them. The CDR3 protein is CASSYLPGTYGYTF. The CDR3 nucleotides read TGTGCCAGCAGTTACTTGCCGGGGACATATGGCTACACCTTC.

This clone is a singleton in its sample. V is TRBV5-6 and J is TRBJ1-1, with no clear D. The length of the CDR3 is 13 residues. Trimming took 4 bases from V and 0 from J, leaving 7 bases between them. Germline loops: CDR1 SGHDT, CDR2 YYEEEE. The CDR3 region has the DNA TGTGCCAGCAGCGGAGGGATGAACACTGAAGCTTTCTTT. Translation gives CASSGGMNTEAFF.

The chain employs TRBV27 and TRBJ2-7, with 7 bases identical to TRBD1. From germline, CDR1 is MNHEY and CDR2 SMNVEV (reference sequence). With 2 bases clipped from V and 5 bases from J, the junction kept 9 bases outside the gene matches. CDR3 length: 15 residues. The CDR3 here is CASSLGVRGFDEQYF. CDR3 nucleotides: TGTGCCAGCAGTTTAGGTGTCAGGGGGTTCGACGAGCAGTACTTC.

The V call is TRBV11-2, the J call TRBJ2-2, with a possible D match to TRBD2 (6 bases). V lost 1 base to trimming and J lost 4 bases, with 10 bases between them. This CDR3 comprises 15 residues. CDR1 and CDR2 (germline): SGHAT, FQNNGV. The CDR3: CASSLGRARTGELFF. The CDR3 DNA reads TGTGCCAGCAGCTTAGGGAGGGCCCGCACCGGGGAGCTGTTTTTT.

The V call is TRBV4-2, the J call TRBJ1-1, with 7 nucleotides matching TRBD1. V gave up 0 bases and J gave up 0 bases; unmatched junction bases: 4. Germline CDR1 is LGHNA and CDR2 is YNFKEQ. This CDR3 contains 16 residues. CDR3 residues: CASSQDPGQVNTEAFF. The CDR3 region has the DNA TGTGCCAGCAGCCAAGATCCCGGACAGGTGAACACTGAAGCTTTCTTT.

This clone has only one observation. The rearrangement links TRBV10-1 to TRBJ2-7; 11 positions agree with TRBD2. Germline V gene data show CDR1 as WNHNN and CDR2 as SYGVQD (reference sequence). Trimming took 7 bases from V and 3 from J; bases not matched to a gene: 11. The CDR3 sequence is 16 residues long. CDR3 bases: TGCGCCAGCACCGACCCGATAGCGGGGGGGGACTACGAGCAGTACTTC. It encodes CASTDPIAGGDYEQYF.